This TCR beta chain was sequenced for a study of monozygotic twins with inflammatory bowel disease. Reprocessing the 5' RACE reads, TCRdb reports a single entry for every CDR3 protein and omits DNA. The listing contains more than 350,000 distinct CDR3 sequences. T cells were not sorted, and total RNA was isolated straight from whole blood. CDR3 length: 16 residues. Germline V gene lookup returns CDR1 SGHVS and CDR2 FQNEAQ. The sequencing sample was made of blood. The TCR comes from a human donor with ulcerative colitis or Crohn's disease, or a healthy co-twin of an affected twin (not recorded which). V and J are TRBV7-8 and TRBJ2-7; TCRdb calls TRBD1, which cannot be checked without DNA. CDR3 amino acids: CASTRGLRQIKDEQYF.